The rows below give T cell receptor beta chains drawn from one sample of a study of cytomegalovirus exposure and HLA in healthy donors. Using immunoSEQ multiplex PCR, the repertoire was profiled, and TCRdb retains in-frame clones only, with some absent. The table lists under 200,000 clones, about 86% of them singletons. The sequenced sample was PBMCs. Source of these receptors: a woman in her thirties in good health and CMV-seronegative. Each CDR3 is given without its conserved first and last residue.

J gene,V gene,CDR3 protein
TRBJ2-2,TRBV11-2,ASSPDTGGDTGELF
TRBJ2-7,TRBV13,ASSLGDTSYEQY
TRBJ2-1,TRBV5-1,ASSRRLAGGLHEQF
TRBJ2-7,TRBV27,ASSPLGDRGSYEQY
TRBJ2-5,TRBV9,ASSAYSQETQY
TRBJ2-6,TRBV28,ASSATGITGANVLT
TRBJ2-3,TRBV6-1,ASSAVQLHTQY
TRBJ1-6,TRBV9,ASSAWPGGGADSPLH
TRBJ2-3,TRBV18,ASSHGETSTDTQY
TRBJ2-7,TRBV7-8,ASSLRTSVQEQY